The 17 T cell receptor beta chains below come from one sample, sequenced in a study of response to subunit inactivated influenza vaccine. A single record per CDR3 protein comes from TCRdb applying MiXCR to the RT-PCR reads. The sample includes hundreds of thousands of distinct CDR3 sequences, roughly 14% of them seen just once. This specimen consisted of PBMCs from blood, obtained about 12 days after vaccination. The source is a man over 45 who received an inactivated influenza vaccine.

There are many counts of this clonotype. J is TRBJ1-1 and V is TRBV12-3 or TRBV12-4, with D possibly being TRBD1 (6 bases). The V gene lost 4 bases and the J gene lost 4 bases, with 10 bases spanning the gap. This CDR3 contains 13 residues. The CDR3 nucleotides read TGTGCCAGCAGTTACAGGGAGGGCACTGAAGCTTTCTTT. Protein product: CASSYREGTEAFF.

The chain couples TRBV12-3 or TRBV12-4 to TRBJ1-2; a weak D match, TRBD1 (6 bases). Trimming pared 1 base from V and 4 bases from J, leaving 10 bases between. The CDR3 is made up of 14 amino acids. The CDR3 protein is CASSLGRGPYGYTF. The CDR3 DNA is TGTGCCAGCAGTTTAGGCAGGGGCCCCTATGGCTACACCTTC.

The chain employs TRBV7-9 and TRBJ2-3; D not certain. There are 14 residues in the CDR3. The germline V and J ends were trimmed by 1 base and 0 bases, with 5 bases remaining between them. CDR1 and CDR2 from the germline V gene are SEHNR and FQNEAQ (reference sequence). The CDR3 loop reads CASSLVQSTDTQYF. DNA for the CDR3: TGTGCCAGCAGCTTAGTTCAGAGCACAGATACGCAGTATTTT.

This clonotype was seen only a few times. This chain connects TRBV5-1 to TRBJ1-2; 11 bases line up with TRBD1. V shed 3 bases, J shed 8 bases, and the junction held 6 bases outside the gene matches. Germline values: CDR1 SGHRS, CDR2 YFSETQ. The length of the CDR3 is 14 residues. CDR3 sequence reads: CASSSGQGARGYTF. In DNA, the CDR3 is TGCGCCAGCAGCTCCGGACAGGGGGCGCGAGGCTACACCTTC.

This clonotype is a singleton in its sample. A much larger clone differs by one base, so this may be a read error. J is TRBJ1-6 and V is TRBV5-1; unclear D gene. Germline V lookup: CDR1 SGHRS, CDR2 YFSETQ. The CDR3 has 12 amino acids. The CDR3 reads CASSSPGSPLRF. The CDR3 region has the DNA TGCGCCAGCAGCTCCCCCGGTTCACCCCTCCGCTTT. Using reference TRBV5-1 and TRBJ1-6 for the parts outside the CDR3, the full variable domain is KAGVTQTPRYLIKTRGQQVTLSCSPISGHRSVSWYQQTPGQGLQFLFEYFSETQRNKGNFPGRFSGRQFSNSRSEMNVSTLELGDSALYLCASSSPGSPLRFGNGTRLTVT.

The chain recombines TRBV24-1 with TRBJ2-5; TRBD1 might be the D (5 bases). V shed 4 bases and J shed 5 bases, with 16 bases lying between them. Per germline, CDR1 KGHDR and CDR2 SFDVKD. The CDR3 contains 15 residues. The CDR3 DNA reads TGTGCCACCAGTGACCAAGGACAACTTGGGGAGACCCAGTACTTC. Protein: CATSDQGQLGETQYF.

The chain uses TRBV29-1 and TRBJ1-4; D unresolved. With 4 bases removed from V and 0 bases from J, the gap between germline ends came to 6 bases. Germline CDR1 SQVTM, CDR2 ANQGSEA. This CDR3 is 13 amino acids long. Here the CDR3 DNA reads TGCAGCGTTGTAACTACAACTAATGAAAAACTGTTTTTT. This translates into CSVVTTTNEKLFF.

The chain uses TRBV11-2 and TRBJ1-2; tentatively, D is TRBD1 (6 bases). CDR3 length: 11 amino acids. V lost 8 bases, J lost 8 bases, and 12 bases lay in between. CDR1 and CDR2 from the germline V gene are SGHAT and FQNNGV. The CDR3 sequence: CASRGGGGYTF. The CDR3 DNA reads as TGTGCCAGCCGGGGTGGGGGCGGCTACACCTTC.

The chain recombines TRBV6-5 with TRBJ2-1; D gene unclear. Germline CDR1 and CDR2: MNHEY and SVGAGI. The CDR3 has 12 amino acids. Deletions cut 4 bases from V and 7 bases from J, with 8 bases between. The DNA for the CDR3 is TGTGCCAGCAGTTCCTCTTTAAATGAGCAGTTCTTC. Its protein product is CASSSSLNEQFF.

This clonotype was counted a few times. The genes are TRBV4-3 and TRBJ1-1; D unresolved. Germline lookup yields CDR1 LGHNA and CDR2 YSLEER. This CDR3 region has 14 residues. With 5 bases removed from V and 8 bases from J, the gap between germline ends came to 18 bases. In nucleotides, the CDR3 is TGCGCCAGCAGCGCAGCGACCGGGCAGAGGGAAGCTTTCTTT. As protein: CASSAATGQREAFF.

The chain couples TRBV7-9 to TRBJ1-1; no clear D gene. The CDR3 has 14 residues. The V gene's germline CDR1 is SEHNR and CDR2 FQNEAQ (reference sequence). The V and J ends lost 3 bases and 1 base respectively, with 9 bases between them. CDR3 DNA sequence: TGTGCCAGCAGCTTTGTCGACGGGAACACTGAAGCTTTCTTT. It specifies CASSFVDGNTEAFF.

This clonotype was found once. V and J are TRBV4-1 and TRBJ2-7, with 7 bases identical to TRBD2. The trim removed 0 bases at V and 4 bases at J, leaving 9 bases unmatched. The CDR3 runs to 16 residues. Germline values: CDR1 MGHRA, CDR2 YSYEKL. CDR3 nucleotides: TGCGCCAGCAGCCAAGAAAGAAGGGGCGGGGGTTACGAGCAGTACTTC. It is translated as CASSQERRGGGYEQYF.

This clonotype has more than one count but fewer than ten. Relative to the germline gene, one junction end is altered; a read error may explain this. V usage is TRBV27 and J usage is TRBJ1-6; unclear D gene. The germline CDR1 and CDR2 sequences are MNHEY and SMNVEV (reference sequence). This CDR3 region has 12 residues. The CDR3 sequence is CASRLSGSALHF. The CDR3 DNA follows: TGTGCCAGCAGGTTATCTGGGTCGGCCCTCCACTTT.

J is TRBJ1-1 and V is TRBV6-1; no definite D call. Trimming stripped 7 bases from V and 0 bases from J, with 12 bases between. CDR3 length: 14 residues. Looked up from germline, CDR1 is MNHNS and CDR2 is SASEGT. The CDR3 nucleotides are TGTGCCAGCATGGTGGCAGGAATGAACACTGAAGCTTTCTTT. Residues: CASMVAGMNTEAFF.

This chain links TRBV18 with TRBJ2-2, with D possibly being TRBD1 (6 bases). The germline V gene encodes CDR1 KGHSH and CDR2 LQKENI. The CDR3 extends over 15 amino acids. V was trimmed by 2 bases and J by 1 base, leaving 8 bases between them. This CDR3 reads CASSPAQGNTGELFF. CDR3 sequence (DNA): TGTGCCAGCTCACCAGCACAGGGGAACACCGGGGAGCTGTTTTTT.

The chain joins TRBV4-1 to TRBJ2-7; the match to TRBD1 covers 7 bases. This CDR3 is built from 16 residues. Germline CDR1 reads MGHRA; CDR2 reads YSYEKL. V dropped 1 base and J dropped 3; count of bases not matched to a gene: 9. This chain's CDR3 is CASSQADRATSYEQYF. The CDR3 DNA sequence: TGCGCCAGCAGCCAAGCAGACAGGGCGACCAGCTACGAGCAGTACTTC.

A few counts support this clonotype. The rearrangement joins TRBV4-2 to TRBJ2-1; D possibly matches TRBD1 or TRBD2 (5 bases each). V lost 0 bases and J 12 bases, leaving 24 bases between the germline ends. The CDR3 totals 17 residues. Germline CDR1 reads LGHNA; CDR2 reads YNFKEQ. Here the CDR3 reads CASSQDRALGDGFVQFF. The CDR3, as DNA: TGTGCCAGCAGCCAAGACAGGGCCCTCGGGGACGGATTCGTGCAGTTCTTC.